This T cell receptor beta chain was sequenced in a study of T-cell memory formation after mild COVID-19. Germline V gene data show CDR1 as DFQATT and CDR2 as SNEGSKA (reference sequence). This CDR3 is built from 15 residues. V was cut by 1 base and J by 4 bases, with 16 bases left in between. This clonotype has ten or more counts. Its antigen is not identified. TCRdb itself ran the 5' RACE reads through MiXCR, one entry per CDR3 protein. This repertoire shows under 300,000 distinct CDR3 sequences, roughly a tenth found once; its top ten account for under 25%. Whole-study results and caveats: Proof of SARS-CoV-2 specificity was absent for the second-wave clones that crested on day 37.

This receptor was identified in a man between 18 and 35 years old who had mild COVID-19 (a few samples of this study predate the infection). Cell type and time point are not known. Sample: PBMCs or a T cell subset sorted from them (not recorded which). The genes are TRBV20-1 and TRBJ1-2; D not certain. CDR3 amino acids: CSARVPPDSGYGYTF. CDR3 nucleotide sequence: TGCAGTGCTAGAGTCCCACCGGACTCCGGCTATGGCTACACCTTC.